This TCR beta chain was obtained from a study of PD-L1 blockade in urothelial cancer. Study summary: Of some 29 patients, about two dozen were males with bladder-origin urothelial cancer. Blood yielded a median of about 140,000 T cells per sample. Analysis of the blood was performed 3 weeks (second dose) and 6 weeks after treatment start.

Time point given: pretreatment peripheral blood. Patients in the study were battling locally advanced or metastatic urothelial carcinoma. This CDR3 has 11 amino acids. From germline, CDR1 is DFQATT and CDR2 SNEGSKA (reference sequence). The germline V and J ends were trimmed by 6 bases and 7 bases, with 13 bases remaining between them. Only in-frame clones appear in the TCRdb table, and some are missing; sequencing was by immunoSEQ multiplex PCR. The sample has more than 35,000 clones; roughly nine tenths are singletons. The source is a woman aged 55-69 years with urothelial cancer. The chain combines TRBV20-1 with TRBJ2-7; possibly TRBD2 for D (5 bases). The source was PBMCs, collected around atezolizumab (anti-PD-L1) treatment. The CDR3 DNA is TGCAGTGCCGCCTCGGGGTGGGAGCAGTACTTC. Protein product: CSAASGWEQYF.